Each of the 20 T cell receptor beta chains below was sequenced from the same sample in a study of blood T cell repertoires in COVID-19. Data came from immunoSEQ multiplex PCR; TCRdb stores just in-frame clones and leaves some out. The repertoire holds under 35,000 clones, with about nine tenths as singletons. The sequencing input was peripheral blood. These receptors were collected from a human donor with active COVID-19. The donor label of this sample is uncertain.

In its sample, this clone was seen once. Written as DNA, the CDR3 is TGTGCCAGCAGCAGGAGGGATTCTCCAATGAACACTGAAGCTTTCTTT. Translating it yields CASSRRDSPMNTEAFF. The chain links TRBV21-1 to TRBJ1-1. TRBV21-1 constitutes a pseudogene. CDR3 length: 16 residues.

This CDR3 is CASSQDRNYGYTF. The CDR3, as DNA: TGTGCCAGCTCCCAGGACAGGAACTATGGCTACACCTTC. The J gene is TRBJ1-2, the V gene TRBV18; TRBD1 matches at 7 bases. V shed 6 bases and J 2 bases; nucleotides not matched to a gene: 3. The CDR3 has 13 residues. CDR1 and CDR2 from the germline V gene are KGHSH and LQKENI.

The chain recombines TRBV7-2 with TRBJ2-1, with 7 bases matching TRBD2. The CDR3 is made up of 16 amino acids. Trimming took 5 bases from V and 6 from J; bases not matched to a gene: 13. Germline CDR1 reads SGHTA; CDR2 reads FQGNSA. The CDR3 region is CASSPTGGLGVNEQFF. CDR3 bases: TGTGCCAGCAGCCCCACGGGGGGATTGGGGGTCAATGAGCAGTTCTTC.

The CDR3 loop is CASSDPPGMGRTGELFF. CDR3 DNA: TGTGCCAGCAGTGACCCCCCGGGAATGGGTCGCACCGGGGAGCTGTTTTTT. The chain uses TRBV2 and TRBJ2-2, with a weak D call TRBD2 (5 bases). Germline V gene sequence: CDR1 SNHLY, CDR2 FYNNEI. V was pared by 3 bases and J by 4 bases, with 18 bases between. The CDR3 is made up of 17 amino acids. Variable domain in full (rest from reference TRBV2 and TRBJ2-2): EPEVTQTPSHQVTQMGQEVILRCVPISNHLYFYWYRQILGQKVEFLVSFYNNEISEKSEIFDDQFSVERPDGSNFTLKIRSTKLEDSAMYFCASSDPPGMGRTGELFFGEGSRLTVL.

Worth noting for this clone: Other DNA sequences in the sample encode the same CDR3. The V call is TRBV13, the J call TRBJ2-6, with a tentative D call TRBD2 (7 bases). The V gene lost 8 bases and the J gene lost 2 bases, with 22 bases spanning the gap. Germline CDR1 reads PRHDT; CDR2 reads FYEKMQ (reference sequence). The CDR3 covers 18 residues. CDR3 in DNA: TGTGCCAGCGCAGGCGGGGGCGGGCTGGATACTGGGGCCAACGTCCTGACTTTC. This translates into CASAGGGGLDTGANVLTF.

This clone was picked up a small number of times. This chain uses TRBV18 with TRBJ1-2, with TRBD1 identical over 12 bases. V was clipped by 6 bases and J by 5 bases; unmatched bases: 4. This CDR3 spans 14 amino acids. The germline gives CDR1 KGHSH, CDR2 LQKENI. CDR3 in amino acids: CASSRDRGPYGYTF. As DNA, the CDR3 is TGTGCCAGCTCGCGGGACAGGGGGCCTTATGGCTACACCTTC. Looking up the rest from reference TRBV18 and TRBJ1-2 gives the full variable domain: NAGVMQNPRHLVRRRGQEARLRCSPMKGHSHVYWYRQLPEEGLKFMVYLQKENIIDESGMPKERFSAEFPKEGPSILRIQQVVRGDSAAYFCASSRDRGPYGYTFGSGTRLTVV.

The chain has TRBV4-3 and TRBJ1-4; 7 bases are a match to TRBD1. CDR3 length: 15 amino acids. The trim removed 5 bases at V and 5 bases at J, leaving 8 bases unmatched. CDR1 is LGHNA and CDR2 is YSLEER in the germline V gene. This chain's CDR3 is CASSKNTGVNEKLFF. CDR3 in DNA: TGCGCCAGCAGCAAAAATACAGGGGTGAATGAAAAACTGTTTTTT.

The chain is built from TRBV5-1 and TRBJ2-7; possibly TRBD2 for D (5 bases). Looked up from germline, CDR1 is SGHRS and CDR2 is YFSETQ. Trimming removed 4 bases from V and 3 bases from J, with 11 bases in between. The CDR3 covers 13 residues. This CDR3 reads CASSMARDYEQYF. CDR3 nucleotide sequence: TGCGCCAGCAGCATGGCTCGGGACTACGAGCAGTACTTC. The entire variable domain, with the rest obtained from reference TRBV5-1 and TRBJ2-7, is as follows: KAGVTQTPRYLIKTRGQQVTLSCSPISGHRSVSWYQQTPGQGLQFLFEYFSETQRNKGNFPGRFSGRQFSNSRSEMNVSTLELGDSALYLCASSMARDYEQYFGPGTRLTVT.

The rearrangement uses TRBV6-2 or TRBV6-3 and TRBJ1-2; TRBD1 might be the D (5 bases). This CDR3 contains 12 residues. Trimming shortened V by 6 bases and J by 7 bases, and 12 bases separated the two germline ends. The germline V gene encodes CDR1 MNHEY and CDR2 SVGEGT. The CDR3: CASSLWTSGYTF. In DNA form, the CDR3 reads TGTGCCAGCAGCCTTTGGACATCTGGCTACACCTTC.

The chain employs TRBV5-1 and TRBJ1-1, with 7 bases lining up with TRBD1. With V trimmed by 3 bases and J by 3 bases, 5 bases remained unmatched. The length of the CDR3 is 14 residues. Germline CDR1 and CDR2: SGHRS and YFSETQ. CDR3 sequence: CASSSTGSDTEAFF. The CDR3 DNA follows: TGCGCCAGCAGCTCGACAGGGTCGGACACTGAAGCTTTCTTT.

The gene calls are TRBV2 and TRBJ2-3, with no clear D. The CDR3 has 14 amino acids. Germline-derived CDR1 and CDR2 are SNHLY and FYNNEI. V shed 2 bases and J shed 4 bases, with 10 bases lying between them. CDR3 sequence (DNA): TGTGCCAGCAGTGAATGGATCCGGGCAGATACGCAGTATTTT. Amino acids: CASSEWIRADTQYF.

The chain recombines TRBV6-5 with TRBJ1-2; perhaps TRBD1 as D (5 bases). The CDR3 contains 14 residues. Germline CDR1 MNHEY, CDR2 SVGAGI. Trimming cost V 0 bases and J 2 bases, with 7 bases left between them. CDR3 bases: TGTGCCAGCAGTTACTCGCAGGGAAACTATGGCTACACCTTC. It encodes CASSYSQGNYGYTF.

This chain uses TRBV6-2 or TRBV6-3 with TRBJ2-7, with a tentative D call TRBD1 (6 bases). CDR1 and CDR2 (germline): MNHEY, SVGEGT. This CDR3 contains 13 residues. V lost 6 bases and J lost 3, with 12 bases in between. CDR3 sequence reads: CASSWGHNYEQYF. In DNA form, the CDR3 reads TGTGCCAGCAGCTGGGGACACAACTACGAGCAGTACTTC.

CDR3 sequence: CASSYRTGEQFF. The DNA for the CDR3 is TGTGCCAGCAGTTACAGAACTGGTGAGCAGTTCTTC. This chain uses TRBV6-2 or TRBV6-3 with TRBJ2-1; no definite D call. This CDR3 comprises 12 residues. Germline V CDR1 and CDR2: MNHEY, SVGEGT. V lost 2 bases to trimming and J lost 9 bases, with 8 bases between them.

The chain employs TRBV6-2 or TRBV6-3 and TRBJ2-2; no clear D. The CDR3 extends over 16 amino acids. The V end lost 2 bases, the J end lost 6 bases, and 16 bases lay between the germline ends. Germline values: CDR1 MNHEY, CDR2 SVGEGT. The CDR3, as DNA: TGTGCCAGCAGTTACCTAAAACGGAGCGTAGCCGGGGAGCTGTTTTTT. Amino acids: CASSYLKRSVAGELFF.

The chain is built from TRBV10-3 and TRBJ2-5, with TRBD1 matching 7 bases. The CDR3 loop spans 15 amino acids. V shed 2 bases, J shed 1 base, and the junction held 4 bases outside the gene matches. Germline lookup yields CDR1 ENHRY and CDR2 SYGVKD. CDR3 in DNA: TGTGCCATCAGTGAGCCAGGGGGTCCCCAAGAGACCCAGTACTTC. Residues: CAISEPGGPQETQYF.

The chain employs TRBV9 and TRBJ1-3; the match to TRBD1 covers 7 bases. Germline V lookup: CDR1 SGDLS, CDR2 YYNGEE. The CDR3 covers 16 residues. V lost 2 bases, J lost 3 bases, and 8 bases stayed unmatched. The CDR3 region is CASSVETGIIGNTIYF. Here the CDR3 DNA reads TGTGCCAGCAGCGTTGAGACAGGGATTATTGGAAACACCATATATTTT.

This sequence joins TRBV27 and TRBJ1-2, with D possibly TRBD1 on 5 matching bases. The CDR3 is made up of 15 amino acids. The germline V gene encodes CDR1 MNHEY and CDR2 SMNVEV (reference sequence). Trimming took 2 bases from V and 2 from J, leaving 12 bases between them. CDR3 sequence: CASSLAPQGNYGYTF. The DNA of the CDR3 is TGTGCCAGCAGTTTAGCCCCCCAGGGAAACTATGGCTACACCTTC.

This clone was seen a handful of times. The J gene is TRBJ2-7, the V gene TRBV6-6; 7 bases line up with TRBD1. CDR1 MNHNY and CDR2 SVGAGI come from the germline V gene (reference sequence). This CDR3 is 14 amino acids long. V trimming: 5 bases; J trimming: 0 bases; junction bases outside the gene matches: 4. CDR3 sequence (DNA): TGTGCCAGCAGTCAACAGGGGAGCTCCTACGAGCAGTACTTC. It codes for CASSQQGSSYEQYF.

This chain connects TRBV19 to TRBJ2-4; 9 positions match TRBD1. The junction had 12 bases not matched to a gene; V was cut back by 4 bases and J by 2 bases. This CDR3 spans 18 amino acids. Germline CDR1 is LNHDA and CDR2 is SQIVND (reference sequence). The CDR3 DNA reads TGTGCCAGTAGTAACAATCCGGGACAGGGATACACCAAAAACATTCAGTACTTC. Amino acids: CASSNNPGQGYTKNIQYF. Using reference TRBV19 and TRBJ2-4 for the parts outside the CDR3, the full variable domain is DGGITQSPKYLFRKEGQNVTLSCEQNLNHDAMYWYRQDPGQGLRLIYYSQIVNDFQKGDIAEGYSVSREKKESFPLTVTSAQKNPTAFYLCASSNNPGQGYTKNIQYFGAGTRLSVL.